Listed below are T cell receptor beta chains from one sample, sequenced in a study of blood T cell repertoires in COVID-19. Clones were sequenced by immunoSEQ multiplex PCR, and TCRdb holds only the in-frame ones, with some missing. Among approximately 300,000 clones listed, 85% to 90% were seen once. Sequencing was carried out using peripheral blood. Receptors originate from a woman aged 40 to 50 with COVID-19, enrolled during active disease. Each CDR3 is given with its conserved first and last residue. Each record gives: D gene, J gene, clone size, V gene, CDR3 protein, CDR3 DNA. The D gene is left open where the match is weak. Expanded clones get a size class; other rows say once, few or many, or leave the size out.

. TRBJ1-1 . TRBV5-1 CASGGSEATEAFF TGCGCCAGCGGGGGGAGTGAAGCCACTGAAGCTTTCTTT
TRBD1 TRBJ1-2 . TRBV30 CAWTQGQPGYTF TGTGCCTGGACCCAGGGACAGCCAGGCTACACCTTC
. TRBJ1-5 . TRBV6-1 CASSEAWRINSNQPQHF TGTGCCAGCAGTGAAGCGTGGAGAATCAATAGCAATCAGCCCCAGCATTTT
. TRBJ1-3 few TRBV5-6 CASSPGGNTIYF TGTGCCAGCAGCCCCGGGGGAAACACCATATATTTT
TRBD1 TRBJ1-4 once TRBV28 CASSSDRPLFF TGTGCCAGCAGTTCGGACAGGCCGCTGTTTTTT
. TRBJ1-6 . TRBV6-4 CASSVTVNSPLHF TGTGCCAGCAGTGTGACAGTTAATTCACCCCTCCACTTT
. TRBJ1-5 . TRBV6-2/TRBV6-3 CASSYSSGSDQPQHF TGTGCCAGCAGTTACTCGTCAGGGTCAGATCAGCCCCAGCATTTT
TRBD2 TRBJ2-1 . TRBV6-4 CASSPFWTSGLYNEQFF TGTGCCAGCAGCCCCTTTTGGACTAGCGGTTTGTACAATGAGCAGTTCTTC
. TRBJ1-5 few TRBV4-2 CASTPEKGSNQPQHF TGTGCCAGCACCCCAGAAAAGGGGAGCAATCAGCCCCAGCATTTT
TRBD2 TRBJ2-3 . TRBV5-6 CASSFGLAGGHTDTQYF TGTGCCAGCAGCTTTGGTCTAGCGGGGGGGCATACAGATACGCAGTATTTT
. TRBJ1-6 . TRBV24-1 CATSDLSSGTWSYNSPLHF TGTGCCACCAGTGATTTGTCATCAGGGACTTGGTCCTATAATTCACCCCTCCACTTT
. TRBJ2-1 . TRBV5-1 CASSLSQGQNNEQFF TGCGCCAGCAGCTTGTCACAGGGTCAGAACAATGAGCAGTTCTTC
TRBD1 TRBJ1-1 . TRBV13 CASSRDRAAGEAFF TGTGCCAGCAGCAGGGACAGGGCGGCGGGTGAAGCTTTCTTT
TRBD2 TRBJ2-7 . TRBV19 CASSISGTRMREQYF TGTGCCAGTAGTATAAGCGGGACTCGGATGAGGGAGCAGTACTTC
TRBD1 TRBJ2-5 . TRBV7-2 CASSLGQGQRTQYF TGTGCCAGCAGCCTGGGACAGGGCCAGAGGACCCAGTACTTC
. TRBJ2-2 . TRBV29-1 CSVDLRGYGGGELFF TGCAGCGTTGATTTGAGGGGGTACGGTGGCGGGGAGCTGTTTTTT
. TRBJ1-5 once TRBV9 CASSFQGKGNQPQHF TGTGCCAGCAGTTTCCAGGGTAAGGGCAATCAGCCCCAGCATTTT
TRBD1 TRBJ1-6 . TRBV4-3 CASSRDRGNSPLHF TGCGCCAGCAGCCGGGACAGGGGGAATTCACCCCTCCACTTT
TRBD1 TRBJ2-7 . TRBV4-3 CASSRDRVGEQYF TGCGCCAGCAGCCGCGACAGGGTTGGTGAGCAGTACTTC
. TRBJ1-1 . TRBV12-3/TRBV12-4 CASSFDRNTEAFF TGTGCCAGCAGTTTCGACAGGAACACTGAAGCTTTCTTT
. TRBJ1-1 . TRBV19 CASSETANTEAFF TGTGCCAGTAGTGAAACAGCAAACACTGAAGCTTTCTTT
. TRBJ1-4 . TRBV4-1 CASSQGPATNEKLFF TGCGCCAGCAGCCAAGGGCCAGCAACTAATGAAAAACTGTTTTTT
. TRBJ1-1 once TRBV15 CATSHRELNTEAFF TGTGCCACCAGCCATCGGGAGTTGAACACTGAAGCTTTCTTT
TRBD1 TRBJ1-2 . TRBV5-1 CASSLNRGNYGYTF TGCGCCAGCAGCTTAAACAGGGGAAACTATGGCTACACCTTC
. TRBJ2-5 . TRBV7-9 CASSLTGKETQYF TGTGCCAGCAGCTTAACAGGGAAGGAGACCCAGTACTTC
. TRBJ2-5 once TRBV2 CAIEPPTILMRRTQYF TGTGCCATCGAGCCTCCGACTATCCTCATGAGGCGGACCCAGTACTTC
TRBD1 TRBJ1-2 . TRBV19 CASSIGQAWSGYTF TGTGCCAGTAGTATCGGACAGGCTTGGAGTGGCTACACCTTC
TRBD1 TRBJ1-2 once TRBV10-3 CAISDSTGGYGYTF TGTGCCATCAGTGATAGTACAGGGGGCTATGGCTACACCTTC
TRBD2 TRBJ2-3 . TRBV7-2 CASSLATGLAGLTDTQYF TGTGCCAGCAGCTTAGCCACGGGACTAGCGGGCCTAACAGATACGCAGTATTTT
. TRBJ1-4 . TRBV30 CAWSAGVVNEKLFF TGTGCCTGGAGTGCCGGGGTGGTTAATGAAAAACTGTTTTTT
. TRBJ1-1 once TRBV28 CASSPSPHRTGLNTEAFF TGTGCCAGCAGCCCCTCACCCCACCGAACAGGATTGAACACTGAAGCTTTCTTT
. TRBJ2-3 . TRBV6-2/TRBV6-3 CASSTNPGLWIDTQYF TGTGCCAGCAGTACAAATCCGGGATTATGGATAGATACGCAGTATTTT
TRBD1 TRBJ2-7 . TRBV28 CASRPAGGWGEQYF TGTGCCAGCAGACCCGCAGGGGGATGGGGCGAGCAGTACTTC
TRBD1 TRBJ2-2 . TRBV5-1 CASSSGQANTGELFF TGCGCCAGCAGCTCAGGACAGGCGAACACCGGGGAGCTGTTTTTT
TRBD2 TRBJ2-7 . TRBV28 CASSRFAGGLGYEQYF TGTGCCAGCAGCCGATTTGCGGGAGGGTTAGGATACGAGCAGTACTTC
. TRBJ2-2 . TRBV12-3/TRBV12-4 CASRLASGELFF TGTGCCAGCCGGCTAGCGTCCGGGGAGCTGTTTTTT
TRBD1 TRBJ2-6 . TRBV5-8 CASNADRVFVWANVLTF TGTGCCAGCAACGCCGACAGGGTTTTCGTTTGGGCCAACGTCCTGACTTTC
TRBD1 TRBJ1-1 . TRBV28 CASSLGQGRAFF TGTGCCAGCAGCCTCGGACAGGGCCGAGCTTTCTTT
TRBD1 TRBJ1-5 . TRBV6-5 CASSHRGSNQPQHF TGTGCCAGCAGTCACAGGGGTAGCAATCAGCCCCAGCATTTT
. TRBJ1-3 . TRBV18 CASSPREVEGNTIYF TGTGCCAGCTCACCCCGCGAAGTGGAGGGAAACACCATATATTTT
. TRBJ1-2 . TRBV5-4 CASSLAGNYGYTF TGTGCCAGCAGCTTAGCGGGGAACTATGGCTACACCTTC
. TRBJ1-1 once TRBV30 CAWSGQVNTEAFF TGTGCCTGGAGTGGACAGGTGAACACTGAAGCTTTCTTT
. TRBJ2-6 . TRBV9 CASTRSANVLTF TGTGCCAGCACCCGTTCGGCCAACGTCCTGACTTTC
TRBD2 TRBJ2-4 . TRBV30 CAWRDGLGKNIQYF TGTGCCTGGAGGGACGGACTAGGCAAAAACATTCAGTACTTC